Described below is a single TCR beta chain sequence and its context. In the study's own analysis: Estimation of nucleated cell counts relied on the amplification of reference gene primers. Sequencing was performed with immunoSEQ multiplex PCR; in TCRdb, only in-frame clones are kept and a portion is missing. V and J calls and clone size are as listed in that table; D and trimming were resolved from the DNA. Found here are about 98,000 clones, roughly 82% of them singletons; the top ten hold under 13%. Trimming removed 1 base from V and 10 bases from J; junction bases left unmatched: 5. The CDR3 is made up of 15 amino acids. Germline V lookup: CDR1 SGHTA, CDR2 FQGNSA. The source of the sample is a study of blood T cell repertoires in COVID-19. Across the whole study: The study drew acute and convalescent COVID-19 samples from the United States, Italy and Spain. The cDNA or gDNA used as material had been derived from T cells, B-cell-depleted T cells, or PBMCs.

Sequenced material: peripheral blood. The clonotype comes from a man aged 65 to 79 with active or convalescent COVID-19. This rearrangement joins TRBV7-2 to TRBJ1-4; 11 positions agree with TRBD1. The CDR3 DNA follows: TGTGCCAGCAGCTTAGTGGGGACAGGGGGGGGAAAACTGTTTTTT. This encodes CASSLVGTGGGKLFF.